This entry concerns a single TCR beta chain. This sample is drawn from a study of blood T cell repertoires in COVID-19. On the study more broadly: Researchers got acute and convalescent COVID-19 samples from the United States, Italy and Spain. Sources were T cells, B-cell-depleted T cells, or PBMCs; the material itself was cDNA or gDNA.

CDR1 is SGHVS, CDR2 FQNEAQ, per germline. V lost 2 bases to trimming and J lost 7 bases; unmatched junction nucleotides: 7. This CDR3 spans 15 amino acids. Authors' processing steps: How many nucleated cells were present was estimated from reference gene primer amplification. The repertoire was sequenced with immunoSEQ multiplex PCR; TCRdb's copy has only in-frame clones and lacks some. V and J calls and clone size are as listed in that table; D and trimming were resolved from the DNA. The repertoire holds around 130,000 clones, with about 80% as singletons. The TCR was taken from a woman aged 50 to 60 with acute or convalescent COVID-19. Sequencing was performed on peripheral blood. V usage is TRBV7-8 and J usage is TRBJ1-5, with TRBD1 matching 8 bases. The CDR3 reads CASSLLGQGRQPQHF. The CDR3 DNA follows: TGTGCCAGCAGCTTATTAGGACAGGGTCGGCAGCCCCAGCATTTT.